Included here is one T cell receptor (beta chain) sequence, with context. What it binds is not known. This sample stems from a study of CXCR3-negative and CXCR3-positive naive CD8 T cells. This CDR3 has 17 amino acids. CDR1 and CDR2 (germline): WSHSY, SAAADI. Regarding the study as a whole: Against CXCR3-negative naive cells, CXCR3-positive naive cells showed more hydrophobic TRB CDR3s.

Libraries of TRB cDNA were made by 5' RACE and carried UMIs. TCRdb re-called the 5' RACE reads; one entry per CDR3 protein, DNA not given. This repertoire includes roughly 130,000 distinct CDR3 sequences. The TCR sequence derives from a human donor in good health. Some clones in this sample may be carry-over from other donors' samples. The rearrangement joins TRBV10-2 to TRBJ2-3; the D call of TRBD2 rests on TCRdb alone, since no DNA is present to check it. Sample: naive CXCR3+ CD8+ T cells from blood. As for subset: CD45RO-CCR7+CD27+CD95- naive CD8+ T cells expressing CXCR3 (TNR3+). CDR3 region: CASSPQGLATITDTQYF.